This record covers a single TCR beta chain. What it binds is not known. Germline CDR1 reads SGHRS; CDR2 reads YFSETQ. This CDR3 has 15 amino acids. V shed 0 bases and J 7 bases; nucleotides not matched to a gene: 7. The sample comes from a study of cytomegalovirus exposure and HLA in healthy donors. Regarding the study as a whole: The classifier reportedly diagnosed cytomegalovirus status with high sensitivity and specificity. Three CMV-associated chains were confirmed in vitro to be specific for CMV antigens.

PCR employed 60 Vbeta and 13 Jbeta primers. Generated by immunoSEQ multiplex PCR, the TCRdb table keeps only in-frame clones and is missing some. The table shows around 190,000 clones, with 75% to 80% occurring only once. Sequenced input: PBMCs. The chain recombines TRBV5-1 with TRBJ2-1; 7 bases are shared with TRBD1. The sequence came from a female donor in good health and CMV-seronegative. This CDR3 reads CASSLATTTGNEQFF. The CDR3 region has the DNA TGCGCCAGCAGCTTGGCCACTACGACAGGGAATGAGCAGTTCTTC. Full variable domain (remainder filled in from reference TRBV5-1 and TRBJ2-1): KAGVTQTPRYLIKTRGQQVTLSCSPISGHRSVSWYQQTPGQGLQFLFEYFSETQRNKGNFPGRFSGRQFSNSRSEMNVSTLELGDSALYLCASSLATTTGNEQFFGPGTRLTVL.